This T cell receptor (beta chain) originates from a study of T-cell memory formation after mild COVID-19. The sample holds a few counts of this clonotype. V was pared by 3 bases and J by 3 bases, with 2 bases of the junction left unmatched. This CDR3 has 14 amino acids. Per the germline V gene, CDR1 is KGHSH and CDR2 is LQKENI. Researchers used 5'RACE with constant-segment primers to make TCR alpha and TCR beta cDNA libraries that carry sample barcodes and UMIs. Using its own MiXCR run on the 5' RACE reads, TCRdb lists one record per CDR3 protein. Counted here are around 530,000 distinct CDR3 sequences, about a fifth occurring once; the ten biggest clones make up under 8.5%.

Sequencing was carried out using PBMCs or a T cell subset sorted from them (not recorded which). The chain couples TRBV18 to TRBJ2-4; 7 nucleotides agree with TRBD1. The TCR originated in an adult woman who had mild COVID-19 (a few samples of this study predate the infection). Cell type and time point are not known. CDR3 region: CASSPDRVKNIQYF. The CDR3 DNA sequence: TGTGCCAGCTCACCTGACAGGGTCAAAAACATTCAGTACTTC.